Listed here are 8 T cell receptor beta chains from one sample, sequenced in a study of Graves' ophthalmopathy and Graves' hyperthyroidism. Amplified TCR beta CDR3 regions were obtained using RNA transcripts as template. The first round was an RT-PCR with HTBI primers, and the second round was a multiplex PCR. TCRdb re-called the multiplex PCR reads with MiXCR, one entry per CDR3 protein. The sample includes over 500,000 distinct CDR3 sequences, about 20% of them seen just once. Sample: peripheral blood. The receptors originated from a young woman with stable Graves' hyperthyroidism. Some clones in this sample may be carry-over from other donors' samples.

The rearrangement joins TRBV6-5 to TRBJ2-7; D may be TRBD1 or TRBD2 (5 bases each). Trimming removed 4 bases from V and 3 bases from J, with 19 bases in between. CDR3 size: 16 residues. The germline gives CDR1 MNHEY, CDR2 SVGAGI. CDR3 bases: TGTGCCAGCAGTTCACCCCCACAGGCCGGGAACTACGAGCAGTACTTC. Encoded protein: CASSSPPQAGNYEQYF.

This clonotype has ten or more counts. This chain joins TRBV6-1 and TRBJ2-7, with 10 bases matching TRBD1. Germline V CDR1 and CDR2: MNHNS, SASEGT. The CDR3 covers 15 residues. J lost 5 bases, V lost 6 bases, and 10 bases had no gene match. CDR3 coding DNA: TGTGCCAGCAGCCTCGACAGGGGGCGACTGGACGAGCAGTACTTC. The encoded protein is CASSLDRGRLDEQYF.

The rearrangement links TRBV6-1 to TRBJ2-5; 9 bases map to TRBD2. This CDR3 has 15 residues. J gave up 0 bases and V 9 bases, and 8 bases lay outside the gene matches. Germline V CDR1 and CDR2: MNHNS, SASEGT. The CDR3 is CARTIAGVYQETQYF. The CDR3 DNA reads as TGTGCCAGGACGATAGCGGGAGTTTACCAAGAGACCCAGTACTTC.

In this sample, this clonotype turned up many times. The chain recombines TRBV13 with TRBJ1-5, with D tentatively TRBD1 (6 bases). The CDR3 is made up of 14 amino acids. Germline loops: CDR1 PRHDT, CDR2 FYEKMQ (reference sequence). Deletions cut 3 bases from V and 7 bases from J, with 13 bases between. In DNA form, the CDR3 reads TGTGCCAGCAGCTTTGGACAGACCCGACAGCCCCAGCATTTT. Its protein product is CASSFGQTRQPQHF.

There are many counts of this clonotype. The rearrangement joins TRBV12-3 or TRBV12-4 to TRBJ1-1; possibly TRBD1 for D (5 bases). The CDR3 spans 14 residues. Between the trimmed V and J ends, which lost 4 bases and 1 base, there was a span of 10 bases. CDR3 sequence (DNA): TGTGCCAGCAGTTCTCGGCAGGGGAACACTGAAGCTTTCTTT. Its translation: CASSSRQGNTEAFF.

The V and J genes are TRBV5-1 and TRBJ2-7; D is perhaps TRBD1 or TRBD2 (5 bases each). CDR1 is SGHRS and CDR2 is YFSETQ in the germline V gene. Trimming stripped 7 bases from V and 6 bases from J, with 14 bases between. The CDR3 covers 12 residues. The CDR3 region is CASGDGAGEQYF. The CDR3 coding sequence is TGCGCCAGCGGGGACGGGGCCGGCGAGCAGTACTTC.

Ten or more counts support this clonotype. The rearrangement joins TRBV5-1 to TRBJ2-7, with 8 bases fitting TRBD1. Germline loops: CDR1 SGHRS, CDR2 YFSETQ. Trimming cost V 0 bases and J 5 bases; bases outside gene matches: 7. The CDR3 contains 15 residues. As DNA, the CDR3 is TGCGCCAGCAGCTTGGCCGAACCGACAGGGGACGAGCAGTACTTC. Its translation: CASSLAEPTGDEQYF.

The rearrangement joins TRBV12-3 or TRBV12-4 to TRBJ2-7; tentatively, D is TRBD1 or TRBD2 (5 bases each). The CDR3 spans 15 residues. The V end was cut by 3 bases, the J end by 4 bases, with 16 bases between. The CDR3 loop reads CASSLSLGETYEQYF. CDR3 nucleotides: TGTGCCAGCAGTTTGTCGTTGGGGGAGACGTACGAGCAGTACTTC.